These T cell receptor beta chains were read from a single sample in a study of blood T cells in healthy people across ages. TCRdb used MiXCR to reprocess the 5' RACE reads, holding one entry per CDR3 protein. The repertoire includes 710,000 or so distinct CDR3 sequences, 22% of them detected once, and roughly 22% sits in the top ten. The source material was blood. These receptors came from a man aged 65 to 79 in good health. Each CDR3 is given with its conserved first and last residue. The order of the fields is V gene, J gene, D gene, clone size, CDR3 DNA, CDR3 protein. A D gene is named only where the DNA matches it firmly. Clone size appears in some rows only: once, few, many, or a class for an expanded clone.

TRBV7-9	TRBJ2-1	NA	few	TGTGCCAGCAGCCCACTGTTAGGGGGAGGCGGTCGTTTCAATGAGCAGTTCTTC	CASSPLLGGGGRFNEQFF
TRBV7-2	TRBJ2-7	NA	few	TGTGCCAGCAGTACTAGTTTGGGGGTTCGCTCCTACGAGCAGTACTTC	CASSTSLGVRSYEQYF
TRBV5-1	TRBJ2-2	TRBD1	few	TGCGCCAGCAGCCCTCGGGACAGGGGAACGGGCACCGGGGAGCTGTTTTTT	CASSPRDRGTGTGELFF
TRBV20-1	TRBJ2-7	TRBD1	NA	TGCAGTGCCCCCGGACAGGCTGAACACCCCTACGAGCAGTACTTC	CSAPGQAEHPYEQYF
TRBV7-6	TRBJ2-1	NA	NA	TGTGCCAGCAGCTTACGGAGCCCTGAGTGGAACTCCTACAATGAGCAGTTCTTC	CASSLRSPEWNSYNEQFF
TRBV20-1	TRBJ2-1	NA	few	TGCAGTGCTAGAGATTCCGGGGGCCCAAGCTCCTACAATGAGCAGTTCTTC	CSARDSGGPSSYNEQFF
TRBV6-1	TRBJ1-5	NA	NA	TGTGCCAGCAGGGGGGGTGGAGGCAATCAGCCCCAGCATTTT	CASRGGGGNQPQHF
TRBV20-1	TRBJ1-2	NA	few	TGCAGTGCTAGAGATGGGAGGGGAGGTGGCTACACCTTC	CSARDGRGGGYTF
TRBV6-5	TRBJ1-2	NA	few	TGTGCCAGCAGTTACTCAACAGGGCTGAATGGCTACACCTTC	CASSYSTGLNGYTF
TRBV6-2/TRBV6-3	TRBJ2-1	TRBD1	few	TGTGCCAGCAGTCAAAGGACAGGTCAGAGCTCCTACAATGAGCAGTTCTTC	CASSQRTGQSSYNEQFF
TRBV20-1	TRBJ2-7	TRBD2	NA	TGCAGTGCTCCCATAGCGGGGGGGTACAACGAGCAGTACTTC	CSAPIAGGYNEQYF
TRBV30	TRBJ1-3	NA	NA	TGTGCCTGGGGCCCGGGACTTGGGGGAAACACCATATATTTT	CAWGPGLGGNTIYF
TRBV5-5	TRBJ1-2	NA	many	TGTGCCAGCAGCTTTAGTCAGGCCGACTATGGCTACACCTTC	CASSFSQADYGYTF
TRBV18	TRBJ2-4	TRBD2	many	TGTGCCAGCTCACCAACCAGATCGGGACTAGGGAACATTCAGTACTTC	CASSPTRSGLGNIQYF
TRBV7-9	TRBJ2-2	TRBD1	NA	TGTGCCAGCAGCACCGGGACAGGGTCGACCGGGGAGCTGTTTTTT	CASSTGTGSTGELFF
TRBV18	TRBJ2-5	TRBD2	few	TGTGCCAGCTCAAGATCGAGCGGGGGGATGGAGACCCAGTACTTC	CASSRSSGGMETQYF
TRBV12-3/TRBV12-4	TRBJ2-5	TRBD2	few	TGTGCCAGCAGTTTTGGGCTAGCGGGAGCAGAGACCCAGTACTTC	CASSFGLAGAETQYF
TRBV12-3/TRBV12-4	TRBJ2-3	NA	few	TGTGCCAGCCTCGGGCACCCATACGCAGATACGCAGTATTTT	CASLGHPYADTQYF
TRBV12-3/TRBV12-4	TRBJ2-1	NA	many	TGTGCCAGCAGCCCCACGGGCAGGAGCAATGAGCAGTTCTTC	CASSPTGRSNEQFF
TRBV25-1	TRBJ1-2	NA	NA	TGTGCCAGCAGTGAAGAAAGTGGCTACACCTTC	CASSEESGYTF
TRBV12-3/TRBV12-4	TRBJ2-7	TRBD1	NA	TGTGCCAGCAGTTTTGGGGTCCGACAGGGGGTCGAAGACGAGCAGTACTTC	CASSFGVRQGVEDEQYF
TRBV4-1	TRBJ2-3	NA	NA	TGCGCCAGCAGCCAAGGGGGAACCTGGAAGGCAGATACGCAGTATTTT	CASSQGGTWKADTQYF
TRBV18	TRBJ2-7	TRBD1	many	TGTGCCAGCTCACCAGGGACAGGGCCCTACGAGCAGTACTTC	CASSPGTGPYEQYF
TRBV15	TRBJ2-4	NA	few	TGTGCCACCAGCAGAGATCTGATGGGTACGAACATTCAGTACTTC	CATSRDLMGTNIQYF
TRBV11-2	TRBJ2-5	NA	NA	TGTGCCAGCAGCCAAGGAGAGAAAGAGACCCAGTACTTC	CASSQGEKETQYF
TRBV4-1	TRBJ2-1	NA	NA	TGCGCCGGCAGCCAAGACCAGGGGAGTTATGAGCAGTTCTTC	CAGSQDQGSYEQFF
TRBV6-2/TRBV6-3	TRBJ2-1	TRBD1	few	TGTGCCAGCAGACCGGGACAGGGGGCCCATGAGCAGTTCTTC	CASRPGQGAHEQFF
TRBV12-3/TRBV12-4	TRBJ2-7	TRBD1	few	TGTGCCAGCAGTTTAGTTCCAGGGGGCGGTTACGAGCAGTACTTC	CASSLVPGGGYEQYF
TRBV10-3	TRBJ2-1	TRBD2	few	TGTGCCATCAGCCCCGGGACTAGCGGAAACTCCTACAATGAGCAGTTCTTC	CAISPGTSGNSYNEQFF
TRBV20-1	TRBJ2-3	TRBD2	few	TGCAGTGCTAAACGTAGTGGCGGGGGTGGGTCAGATACGCAGTATTTT	CSAKRSGGGGSDTQYF
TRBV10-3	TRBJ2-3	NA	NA	TGTGCCATCAGTGATTACAGGGTCACAGATACGCAGTATTTT	CAISDYRVTDTQYF
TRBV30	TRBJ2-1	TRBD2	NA	TGTGCCTGGAGCGCAGGACTAGCGGGATACTTTGATGAGCAGTTCTTC	CAWSAGLAGYFDEQFF
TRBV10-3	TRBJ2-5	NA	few	TGTGCCATCAGTGATTCCTCTGGTAGATGGGAGACCCAGTACTTC	CAISDSSGRWETQYF
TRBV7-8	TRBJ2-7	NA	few	TGTGCCAGCAGCCTCACTCGCTCCTACGAGCAGTACTTC	CASSLTRSYEQYF
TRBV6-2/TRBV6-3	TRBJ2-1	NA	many	TGTGCCAGCATCGGGGCATTTAAGGCCTACAATGAGCAGTTCTTC	CASIGAFKAYNEQFF
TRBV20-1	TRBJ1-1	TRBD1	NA	TGCAGTGCTAGCGGTCCGTGGGAGGGGGCTCACACTGAAGCTTTCTTT	CSASGPWEGAHTEAFF
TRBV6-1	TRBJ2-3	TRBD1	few	TGTGCCAGCAGAGACCGGGACAGGGGGAGTGATACGCAGTATTTT	CASRDRDRGSDTQYF
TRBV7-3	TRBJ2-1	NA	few	TGTGCCAGCAGCTTAGGGGACTGGGCAAACAATGAGCAGTTCTTC	CASSLGDWANNEQFF
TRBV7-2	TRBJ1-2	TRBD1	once	TGTGCCAGCAGCTTAAAGGGACAGCTCTATGGCTACACCTTC	CASSLKGQLYGYTF
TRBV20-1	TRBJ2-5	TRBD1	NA	TGCAGTGCTAGAGGGGGACAGGGGTGGGAGACCCAGTACTTC	CSARGGQGWETQYF
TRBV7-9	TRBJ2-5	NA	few	TGTGCCAGCAGCTTAGCGTCTGACGGGTACCAAGAGACCCAGTACTTC	CASSLASDGYQETQYF